One sample yielded the 5 T cell receptor beta chains listed below, sequenced in a study of molecular identifiers for immune sequencing clone quantification. From the PCR reads, TCRdb called clonotypes with MiXCR, one entry per CDR3 protein. This repertoire shows hundreds of thousands of distinct CDR3 sequences, 25% found once; its top ten account for approximately 0.75%. Sequenced material: naive CD8+ T cells from blood, with Jurkat cell RNA spiked in. Regarding subset: FACS-sorted CD8+CD4-CCR7+CD45RA+ naive T cells. These receptors were obtained from a human donor in good health. Some libraries in this study had Jurkat cell RNA spiked in.

V is TRBV20-1 and J is TRBJ2-2; 8 bases fit TRBD2. Per germline, CDR1 DFQATT and CDR2 SNEGSKA (reference sequence). There are 15 residues in the CDR3. The V and J ends lost 2 bases and 1 base, in that order; junction bases with no gene match: 3. DNA for the CDR3: TGCAGTGCTAGACCAGCGGGGGAGAACACCGGGGAGCTGTTTTTT. As protein: CSARPAGENTGELFF.

This clonotype occurred a few times. V gene TRBV5-1 combines with J gene TRBJ1-4; no firm D call. Trimming took off 3 bases at V and 3 bases at J, with 12 bases between the two ends. Per germline, CDR1 SGHRS and CDR2 YFSETQ. The CDR3 spans 15 residues. The CDR3 reads CASSWYNGANEKLFF. CDR3 nucleotides: TGCGCCAGCAGCTGGTACAACGGGGCTAATGAAAAACTGTTTTTT.

This clonotype was counted ten times or more. The chain is built from TRBV11-2 and TRBJ1-4, with D hard to call. Germline values: CDR1 SGHAT, CDR2 FQNNGV. This CDR3 spans 12 amino acids. V gave up 4 bases and J gave up 4 bases, with 4 bases separating them. This CDR3 is CASSSLNEKLFF. The CDR3 nucleotides are TGTGCCAGCAGCTCCCTTAATGAAAAACTGTTTTTT.

The chain joins TRBV9 to TRBJ2-3, with no clear D. This CDR3 contains 15 residues. V lost 0 bases and J 4 bases, leaving 12 bases between the germline ends. Germline assignment: CDR1 SGDLS and CDR2 YYNGEE. The CDR3 sequence is CASSVDNGFADTQYF. Here the CDR3 DNA reads TGTGCCAGCAGCGTAGATAATGGGTTTGCAGATACGCAGTATTTT.

Note on this clonotype: An end of the junction does not agree with germline; a read error may underlie this. The rearrangement uses TRBV5-6 and TRBJ1-1; D is unresolved. CDR3 length equals 14 residues. In germline, CDR1 is SGHDT, CDR2 YYEEEE. This chain's CDR3 is CACSLPRSNTEAFF. For the CDR3, the DNA is TGTGCCTGCAGTCTTCCGCGAAGCAACACTGAAGCTTTCTTT.